The present entry profiles one T cell receptor beta chain with its context. The antigen remains unidentified. The data were obtained in a study of cytomegalovirus exposure and HLA in healthy donors. Looking at the study overall: A prior study identified 117 million unique TCR beta sequences from about 179 million T cells.

The CDR3 covers 17 residues. The germline gives CDR1 SNHLY, CDR2 FYNNEI. V lost 1 base and J lost 7; bases outside the gene matches: 8. Study outcomes and limitations: What was likely a sequencing artifact was a cluster of highly shared sequence variants. There were reportedly fewer N-insertions in an Asian-associated ancestry cluster than the approximately 670-donor mean, in a later analysis. In a later analysis, common viral pathogens appeared linked to several of the most significant clusters.

The PCR ran on 60 Vbeta and 13 Jbeta primers. Sequencing used immunoSEQ multiplex PCR; TCRdb keeps in-frame clones, though not all of them. The sample contains more than 110,000 clones, 75% of which appear only once. The J gene is TRBJ1-6, the V gene TRBV2, with 9 bases lining up with TRBD1. The receptor comes from a man under 40 in good health and CMV-seronegative. The sequenced sample consisted of PBMCs. The CDR3 here is CASSEEGQGIANSPLHF. The CDR3 bases are TGTGCCAGCAGTGAAGAGGGACAGGGAATAGCGAATTCACCCCTCCACTTT.